Listed below are T cell receptor beta chains from one sample, sequenced in a study of cytomegalovirus exposure and HLA in healthy donors. Sequencing used immunoSEQ multiplex PCR; TCRdb keeps in-frame clones, though not all of them. This listing includes approximately 170,000 clones. Sequencing was performed on PBMCs. Every receptor here comes from a woman between 18 and 29 years old in good health and CMV-seropositive. Each CDR3 is given with its conserved first and last residue. A D gene is named only where the DNA matches it firmly.

CDR3 length: 15; V gene: TRBV2; D gene: TRBD1; J gene: TRBJ1-5; CDR3 protein: CASSESDRVRQPQHF; CDR3 DNA: TGTGCCAGCAGTGAATCGGACAGGGTACGCCAGCCCCAGCATTTT
CDR3 length: 13; V gene: TRBV9; D gene: TRBD1; J gene: TRBJ2-7; CDR3 protein: CASSVEGRGEQYF; CDR3 DNA: TGTGCCAGCAGCGTAGAGGGCAGGGGGGAGCAGTACTTC
CDR3 length: 16; V gene: TRBV9; D gene: TRBD2; J gene: TRBJ2-3; CDR3 protein: CASSVIAGGVADTQYF; CDR3 DNA: TGTGCCAGCAGCGTAATAGCGGGGGGCGTTGCAGATACGCAGTATTTT
CDR3 length: 14; V gene: TRBV27; D gene: TRBD1; J gene: TRBJ1-5; CDR3 protein: CASSLRQGDQPQHF; CDR3 DNA: TGTGCCAGCAGTTTGAGACAGGGCGATCAGCCCCAGCATTTT
CDR3 length: 12; V gene: TRBV7-6; D gene: .; J gene: TRBJ1-3; CDR3 protein: CASSLVTDTIYF; CDR3 DNA: TGTGCCAGCAGCTTAGTAACAGACACCATATATTTT
CDR3 length: 14; V gene: TRBV29-1; D gene: .; J gene: TRBJ1-5; CDR3 protein: CSVGGGGGNQPQHF; CDR3 DNA: TGCAGCGTTGGGGGAGGTGGTGGCAATCAGCCCCAGCATTTT
CDR3 length: 16; V gene: TRBV19; D gene: TRBD1; J gene: TRBJ2-6; CDR3 protein: CASSFLGTGRGNVLTF; CDR3 DNA: TGTGCCAGTAGTTTCTTAGGGACAGGGAGAGGCAACGTCCTGACTTTC
CDR3 length: 16; V gene: TRBV4-1; D gene: .; J gene: TRBJ2-7; CDR3 protein: CASSDKDRSSSYEQYF; CDR3 DNA: TGCGCCAGCAGCGATAAAGACAGGTCCAGCTCCTACGAGCAGTACTTC
CDR3 length: 13; V gene: TRBV6-5; D gene: .; J gene: TRBJ1-5; CDR3 protein: CATIVPGRQPQHF; CDR3 DNA: TGTGCCACCATAGTACCAGGGCGCCAGCCCCAGCATTTT
CDR3 length: 16; V gene: TRBV5-5; D gene: .; J gene: TRBJ2-5; CDR3 protein: CASSRGNYPSQETQYF; CDR3 DNA: TGTGCCAGCAGTAGGGGTAACTACCCGAGCCAAGAGACCCAGTACTTC
CDR3 length: 13; V gene: TRBV11-2; D gene: TRBD2; J gene: TRBJ2-7; CDR3 protein: CASSLGGSWEQYF; CDR3 DNA: TGTGCCAGCAGCTTGGGGGGGAGTTGGGAGCAGTACTTC
CDR3 length: 14; V gene: TRBV10-3; D gene: .; J gene: TRBJ1-2; CDR3 protein: CAISESGQMDGYTF; CDR3 DNA: TGTGCCATCAGTGAGTCGGGGCAGATGGATGGCTACACCTTC
CDR3 length: 16; V gene: TRBV6-1; D gene: .; J gene: TRBJ2-5; CDR3 protein: CASSDRTGMSRETQYF; CDR3 DNA: TGTGCCAGCAGTGACCGAACAGGGATGAGCCGAGAGACCCAGTACTTC
CDR3 length: 15; V gene: TRBV6-1; D gene: TRBD1; J gene: TRBJ1-2; CDR3 protein: CASSELDRGRDGYTF; CDR3 DNA: TGTGCCAGCAGTGAGCTCGACAGGGGGCGGGATGGCTACACCTTC
CDR3 length: 17; V gene: TRBV5-5; D gene: TRBD1; J gene: TRBJ1-5; CDR3 protein: CASSLGTGGSGNQPQHF; CDR3 DNA: TGTGCCAGCAGCTTGGGGACAGGGGGCTCAGGCAATCAGCCCCAGCATTTT
CDR3 length: 17; V gene: TRBV30; D gene: TRBD1; J gene: TRBJ1-1; CDR3 protein: CAWISWGQGGGWTEAFF; CDR3 DNA: TGTGCCTGGATAAGCTGGGGACAGGGTGGAGGTTGGACTGAAGCTTTCTTT
CDR3 length: 13; V gene: TRBV10-3; D gene: .; J gene: TRBJ1-2; CDR3 protein: CAISESSYYGYTF; CDR3 DNA: TGTGCCATCAGTGAGTCGTCGTACTATGGCTACACCTTC
CDR3 length: 12; V gene: TRBV2; D gene: .; J gene: TRBJ2-1; CDR3 protein: CASRAGGNEQFF; CDR3 DNA: TGTGCCAGCAGGGCCGGGGGTAATGAGCAGTTCTTC
CDR3 length: 16; V gene: TRBV6-1; D gene: TRBD1; J gene: TRBJ2-4; CDR3 protein: CASSESGQVAKNIQYF; CDR3 DNA: TGTGCCAGCAGTGAGTCCGGACAGGTAGCCAAAAACATTCAGTACTTC
CDR3 length: 14; V gene: TRBV2; D gene: TRBD1; J gene: TRBJ1-5; CDR3 protein: CASSSDRGNQPQHF; CDR3 DNA: TGTGCCAGCAGTTCCGACAGGGGAAATCAGCCCCAGCATTTT
CDR3 length: 16; V gene: TRBV5-4; D gene: TRBD1; J gene: TRBJ2-1; CDR3 protein: CASSGRQGANVDEQFF; CDR3 DNA: TGTGCCAGCAGCGGACGACAGGGGGCGAATGTCGATGAGCAGTTCTTC
CDR3 length: 15; V gene: TRBV27; D gene: .; J gene: TRBJ1-5; CDR3 protein: CASSLWGGPGQPQHF; CDR3 DNA: TGTGCCAGCAGTTTATGGGGGGGGCCGGGACAGCCCCAGCATTTT
CDR3 length: 15; V gene: TRBV4-2; D gene: .; J gene: TRBJ2-3; CDR3 protein: CASSQANSVRDTQYF; CDR3 DNA: TGTGCCAGCAGCCAAGCTAATAGCGTGCGAGATACGCAGTATTTT
CDR3 length: 13; V gene: TRBV19; D gene: TRBD1; J gene: TRBJ1-2; CDR3 protein: CASRQGAAFGYTF; CDR3 DNA: TGTGCCAGCAGACAGGGAGCCGCCTTTGGCTACACCTTC